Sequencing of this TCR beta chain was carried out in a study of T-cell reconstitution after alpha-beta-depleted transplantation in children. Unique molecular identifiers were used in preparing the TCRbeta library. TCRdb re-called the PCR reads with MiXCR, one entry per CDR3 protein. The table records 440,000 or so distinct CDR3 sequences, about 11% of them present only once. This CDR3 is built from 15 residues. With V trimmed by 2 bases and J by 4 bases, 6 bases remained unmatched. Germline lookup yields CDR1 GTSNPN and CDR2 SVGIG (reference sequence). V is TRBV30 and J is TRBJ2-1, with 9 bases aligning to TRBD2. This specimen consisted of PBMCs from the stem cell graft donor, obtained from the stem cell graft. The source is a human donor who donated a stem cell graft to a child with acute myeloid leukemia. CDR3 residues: CAWSPTSGFYNEQFF. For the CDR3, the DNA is TGTGCCTGGAGTCCAACTAGCGGGTTTTACAATGAGCAGTTCTTC.